This T cell receptor beta chain originates from a study of cytomegalovirus exposure and HLA in healthy donors. This clone was detected once. Amplification used 60 Vbeta primers and 13 Jbeta primers. TCRdb's copy holds only in-frame clones and misses some; the assay was immunoSEQ multiplex PCR. Altogether 150,000 to 200,000 clones are present, more than 65% being singletons, with the ten largest covering 1.6%. V gave up 4 bases and J gave up 5 bases, with 12 bases separating them. CDR1 is SGHTA and CDR2 is FQGNSA in the germline V gene. The CDR3 extends over 14 amino acids. Material: PBMCs. This chain joins TRBV7-2 and TRBJ1-5; the D is unclear. This TCR came from a woman aged 25-40 years in good health and CMV-seronegative. The CDR3 DNA reads as TGTGCCAGCAGCTCGGAGGGCCAAGATCAGCCCCAGCATTTT. Its protein product is CASSSEGQDQPQHF.